Following are 17 T cell receptor beta chains from one sample sequenced in a study of blood T cell repertoires in COVID-19. Clones were read by immunoSEQ multiplex PCR, and TCRdb kept only the in-frame ones, dropping some. This table holds some 80,000 clones, about 90% found once. Sequenced sample: peripheral blood. The receptors derive from a woman aged 50 to 60 with active or convalescent COVID-19.

This clone came up once. V gene TRBV7-9 combines with J gene TRBJ2-3, with 9 bases matching TRBD1. This CDR3 spans 15 amino acids. Germline CDR1 SEHNR, CDR2 FQNEAQ (reference sequence). With V trimmed by 5 bases and J by 3 bases, 6 bases remained unmatched. The CDR3 loop reads CASSPRDRETDTQYF. CDR3 sequence (DNA): TGTGCCAGCAGCCCCCGGGACAGGGAGACAGATACGCAGTATTTT.

V is TRBV7-9 and J is TRBJ1-1; perhaps TRBD1 as D (6 bases). V shed 3 bases and J shed 5 bases, with 13 bases lying between them. The germline CDR1 and CDR2 sequences are SEHNR and FQNEAQ (reference sequence). The CDR3 sequence is 14 residues long. CDR3 region: CASSFEGVITEAFF. The CDR3 region has the DNA TGTGCCAGCAGCTTCGAGGGGGTTATTACTGAAGCTTTCTTT. Supplemented by reference TRBV7-9 and TRBJ1-1, the full variable domain reads DTGVSQNPRHKITKRGQNVTFRCDPISEHNRLYWYRQTLGQGPEFLTYFQNEAQLEKSRLLSDRFSAERPKGSFSTLEIQRTEQGDSAMYLCASSFEGVITEAFFGQGTRLTVV.

V is TRBV5-1 and J is TRBJ2-4; the D is unclear. The length of the CDR3 is 15 residues. Germline CDR1 is SGHRS and CDR2 is YFSETQ. The ends were cut back, 0 bases at V and 9 bases at J, with 16 bases in the middle. CDR3 sequence (DNA): TGCGCCAGCAGCTTGGCCGTGGCAGGATCCTCCATTCAGTACTTC. This codes for CASSLAVAGSSIQYF.

This chain connects TRBV19 to TRBJ1-1; D gene uncertain. Germline-derived CDR1 and CDR2 are LNHDA and SQIVND (reference sequence). With 8 bases removed from V and 0 bases from J, the gap between germline ends came to 16 bases. The CDR3 has 15 amino acids. CDR3 protein: CASLPRPGVNTEAFF. As DNA, the CDR3 is TGTGCCAGTTTGCCCCGCCCGGGAGTGAACACTGAAGCTTTCTTT.

The chain uses TRBV6-5 and TRBJ2-1; 8 nucleotides agree with TRBD2. After removal of 6 bases from V and 7 bases from J, the junction contained 8 bases not matched to a gene. The CDR3 is 14 amino acids. CDR1 MNHEY and CDR2 SVGAGI come from the germline V gene. The chain's CDR3 is CASSRSGGGNEQFF. The DNA for the CDR3 is TGTGCCAGCAGCAGGAGCGGGGGTGGAAATGAGCAGTTCTTC.

The V gene is TRBV10-3, the J gene TRBJ2-7, with 11 bases identical to TRBD1. V lost 0 bases, J lost 1 base, and 5 bases stayed unmatched. CDR1 is ENHRY, CDR2 SYGVKD, per germline. This CDR3 contains 17 residues. Written as DNA, the CDR3 is TGTGCCATCAGTGAGTCAGGCCGGGACAGGGGGTCCTACGAGCAGTACTTC. Its protein product is CAISESGRDRGSYEQYF.

Concerning this clone: This CDR3 is also generated by other DNA sequences in the sample. The chain is built from TRBV5-1 and TRBJ2-5, with D possibly TRBD2 on 6 matching bases. Germline-derived CDR1 and CDR2 are SGHRS and YFSETQ. The CDR3 consists of 13 residues. The V end was cut by 4 bases, the J end by 0 bases, with 7 bases between. CDR3 loop: CASSGGNQETQYF. For the CDR3, the DNA is TGCGCCAGCAGCGGGGGGAACCAAGAGACCCAGTACTTC.

This clone appeared once. The chain joins TRBV30 to TRBJ2-1; unclear D gene. The CDR3 length is 14 residues. Trimming removed 2 bases at V and 2 bases at J, with 10 bases between. Germline values: CDR1 GTSNPN, CDR2 SVGIG (reference sequence). The CDR3 loop is CAWSLSFPYNEQFF. The CDR3 nucleotides are TGTGCCTGGAGTTTGAGTTTCCCCTACAATGAGCAGTTCTTC.

V is TRBV7-3 and J is TRBJ1-1; D gene unclear. The CDR3 covers 13 residues. The germline CDR1 and CDR2 sequences are SGHTA and FQGTGA. Trimming took 5 bases from V and 1 from J, leaving 8 bases between them. The CDR3 DNA is TGTGCCAGCAGCCTTAGTAGGAACACTGAAGCTTTCTTT. It encodes CASSLSRNTEAFF.

The chain carries TRBV10-3 and TRBJ1-2, with D perhaps matching TRBD1 (6 bases). Germline V gene lookup returns CDR1 ENHRY and CDR2 SYGVKD. V lost 6 bases and J 8 bases, leaving 10 bases between the germline ends. The CDR3 totals 11 residues. Written as DNA, the CDR3 is TGTGCCATCAGCTCAGGGGTCGGCTACACCTTC. Its translation: CAISSGVGYTF.

The chain recombines TRBV5-4 with TRBJ1-1; maybe TRBD1 (5 bases). The germline V gene encodes CDR1 SGHNT and CDR2 YYREEE (reference sequence). The CDR3 is 16 amino acids. Trimming shortened V by 4 bases and J by 4 bases, and 20 bases separated the two germline ends. The CDR3 DNA sequence: TGTGCCAGCAGCCAAGGGACGGGGGTTCCAACCACTGAAGCTTTCTTT. Its translation is CASSQGTGVPTTEAFF.

This clone was counted once. The genes are TRBV21-1 and TRBJ2-2; TRBD1 reflects the table's D call only, with no check against the DNA. TRBV21-1 is listed as a pseudogene. There are 14 residues in the CDR3. The DNA of the CDR3 is TGTGCCAGCAGGGGGACAGGCCCCCCCGGGGAGCTGTTTTTT. As protein: CASRGTGPPGELFF.

The chain employs TRBV12-3 or TRBV12-4 and TRBJ2-7; no clear D gene. Trimming took off 3 bases at V and 1 base at J, with 7 bases between the two ends. The CDR3 has 13 residues. The CDR3 nucleotides read TGTGCCAGCAGTTTGGGCAGATCCTACGAGCAGTACTTC. Its protein product is CASSLGRSYEQYF.

The genes are TRBV7-6 and TRBJ2-6, with D tentatively TRBD1 (6 bases). The CDR3 loop spans 16 amino acids. V was cut by 5 bases and J by 2 bases, with 13 bases left in between. Per germline, CDR1 SGHVS and CDR2 FNYEAQ. For the CDR3, the DNA is TGTGCCAGCAGCCGAGACAGGTTAACTGGGGCCAACGTCCTGACTTTC. The encoded protein is CASSRDRLTGANVLTF.

This rearrangement joins TRBV11-2 to TRBJ1-5, with TRBD1 matching 12 bases. V lost 1 base, J lost 7 bases, and 2 bases stayed unmatched. This CDR3 has 15 residues. Germline V gene lookup returns CDR1 SGHAT and CDR2 FQNNGV. The CDR3: CASSLGDRGPQPQHF. DNA of the CDR3: TGTGCCAGCAGCTTAGGGGACAGGGGGCCACAGCCCCAGCATTTT.

This chain links TRBV7-2 with TRBJ2-1, with D perhaps TRBD2 (6 bases). The CDR3 contains 14 residues. Germline V gene sequence: CDR1 SGHTA, CDR2 FQGNSA. V was clipped by 3 bases and J by 10 bases, with 16 bases between them. CDR3 residues: CASSFRGGRDEQFF. CDR3 nucleotide sequence: TGTGCCAGCAGCTTCCGCGGAGGGCGTGACGAGCAGTTCTTC.

The V call is TRBV30, the J call TRBJ2-1; TRBD2 agrees at 10 bases. Germline loops: CDR1 GTSNPN, CDR2 SVGIG (reference sequence). V was clipped by 0 bases and J by 0 bases; unmatched bases: 2. The CDR3 is 16 amino acids. The CDR3 coding sequence is TGTGCCTGGAGTGTAAAGCGGGGGGGCTCCTACAATGAGCAGTTCTTC. Translated, it gives CAWSVKRGGSYNEQFF.